One T cell receptor beta chain is described in this entry. This clone's antigen is unknown. No clone much larger than this one lies a single base away; base qualities are absent. The library was generated by the immunoSEQ multiplex PCR assay. The multiplex PCR relied on a mix of 60 forward primers for TCR Vbeta segments and 13 reverse primers for TCR Jbeta segments. A multiplex PCR assay on genomic DNA amplified the CDR3 region of rearranged TCR beta genes. The amplified TCR beta libraries were sequenced on the Illumina HiSeq System as 87-base-pair reads. The source study handled its data this way. A later analysis tallied approximately 87 million unique TCR beta chains across the 666 repertoires, and about 10 million of those chains were shared by two or more donors. To remove PCR and sequencing errors, raw reads were error-corrected and collapsed into unique sequences using a nearest-neighbor algorithm that merged closely related sequences. To assign V, D and J gene segments, CDR3 sequences were aligned to IMGT reference sequences. Each retained sequence needed at least a six-nucleotide match to both a V gene segment and a J gene segment. Rearrangements were classified as productive when the CDR3 lacked stop codons and remained in frame with V and J, and all other rearrangements were classified as non-productive. CDR3 was defined according to IMGT convention as the region running from the second conserved V-encoded cysteine to the conserved J-encoded phenylalanine. In an earlier analysis of roughly 580 of the donors, sequences lacking an unambiguous match to a single V gene segment were excluded. In an earlier analysis of approximately 560 of the donors, a V segment was called functional when productive rearrangements were above 56.7%, and segregating when the standard deviation between donors exceeded 5%. To diagnose cytomegalovirus status from the catalog of TCR beta chain sequences, a statistical classification framework was built. A later analysis assigned V and J genes by comparing TCR nucleotide sequences with IMGT/GENE-DB human TR gene sequences. Using the TCRdist pipeline, a later analysis assigned CDR3 sequences along with most-parsimonious VDJ recombination scenarios. In a later analysis, every TCR beta chain was defined by the combination of its CDR3 amino acid sequence and its V-gene family, and reads without a unique V-gene family were dropped. To address suspected cross-contamination and a sequencing artifact, a later analysis removed roughly 580 highly shared, low-generation-probability nucleotide sequences. In a later analysis, a clonal expansion index for each public chain was calculated from normalized within-repertoire ranks of inferred template counts. In a later analysis, generation probabilities were computed with a VDJ recombination model fitted to out-of-frame rearrangements, and the resulting probabilities were checked against IGoR. Hypergeometric tests were used in a later analysis to score TCR-TCR, TCR-HLA and TCR-CMV co-occurrence, with a repertoire-size bias correction applied to the TCR pairs. In a later analysis, false discovery rates were estimated by permuting HLA or CMV assignments 20 times. A later analysis grouped co-occurring TCRs with DBSCAN, adding TCRdist sequence similarity when clustering within HLA-allele-positive subsets. Co-occurrence clustering excluded repertoires with fewer than 30,000 or more than 120,000 public chains, plus five with anomalous nucleotide sharing. This immuneACCESS table, as held by TCRdb, lists in-frame sequences with V and J called but not all clones. Of the missing ones, under half trace to an unresolved V gene in checked studies; the others have no known cause. The DNA was the basis for D and trimming; V, J and clone size are from that table. The sample records about 190,000 clones, 84% of which are singletons. The top ten clonotypes cover 2.6% of the sample.

This record belongs to a study of cytomegalovirus exposure and HLA in healthy donors (TCRdb year 2017). Looking at the study overall: In an earlier analysis of around 540 of the donors, approximately 300 Gb of sequence data and 90 million to 130 million unique TCR beta sequences from roughly 180 million T cells were reported. To decide whether each TCR beta V gene segment behaved as functional or pseudogenic, an earlier analysis of some 580 of the donors relied on high-throughput TCR beta sequencing. A handful of DR-DQ haplotypes were handled as single units for association and clustering because linkage in the cohort was strong. To predict cytomegalovirus infection status, the study brought together high-throughput TCR immunosequencing, statistical association of individual TCRs with disease status, and machine learning. A later genetic analysis used genome-wide SNP genotypes for about three fifths of the 666 donors, treating that subset as a discovery cohort. The genetic ancestry cluster associated with self-reported Caucasian donors included roughly 84% of the 398 genotyped donors. Among around 400 genotyped donors of the cohort, an average of approximately 240,000 unique TCR beta nucleotide sequences was sequenced per donor, of which about 19% were non-productive. The number of donors typed differed by locus, with 629-630 for A, B, C, DRB1 and DQB1, around 500 for DQA1, under 610 for DPA1, and around 450 for DPB1. Besides the first cohort of around 700 subjects, a separate validation cohort made up of over 100 different subjects was used. Every discovery cohort repertoire had been produced on one sequencing platform. HLA typing included class I and class II loci at four-digit resolution. The T cell repertoires of 550 to 850 subjects were profiled by immunosequencing and related to cytomegalovirus serostatus. An early release that covered 640 HLA-typed donors contained approximately 320 gigabases of sequencing data and tens of millions of unique TCR sequences. Rather than using new phenotypic data, the later analysis identified candidate immune exposures from TCR beta sequences and from how often those sequences occurred across donors. Donor age, sex, ethnicity and CMV serostatus were compiled alongside the repertoire data. The study was designed to test whether signatures of past pathogen exposure could be identified by cataloging public T cell receptors. To study patterns of TCR occurrence, a later analysis re-analyzed previously published TCR beta repertoires from 666 donors and added high-resolution HLA genotyping. The study at large found these results: Across donors, most TCR sequences were observed very rarely, whereas some public TCRs were present in many individuals. The earlier analysis of about 600 of the donors excluded 15 to 20 rarely observed V segments, including chromosome 9 orphons, because counts were too low. Broadly in line with IMGT annotations, most TCR beta V segments showed up in productive rearrangements about 90% or about 30% of the time in an earlier analysis of 587 of the donors. Some IMGT-functional V segments, including TRBV6-2 and TRBV6-3, could not be distinguished by the 87-base-pair reads and were therefore excluded. The authors suggested that the approach could potentially be extended to other disease states and immunological phenotypes. Compared with the roughly 600-donor mean, donors in an Asian-associated ancestry cluster had fewer N-insertions in productive TCRs, according to a later genetic analysis. Correlated functional status among segregating V segments might reflect linkage disequilibrium, but an unknown experimental factor could not be ruled out. This cohort had only TCR beta chains sequenced, and the lack of alpha or paired-chain data limited which features could be detected. The only immune exposure information available for the cohort was CMV serostatus. A total of roughly 160 TCR beta chains were listed by the study as associated with cytomegalovirus. The classifier was reported to diagnose cytomegalovirus status with high specificity and sensitivity in both the original and validation cohorts. In a later analysis, HLA-associated TCR beta chains showed more clonal expansion and lower generation probabilities than non-associated chains that were equally common. An association between a missense DCLRE1C variant and V-gene and J-gene trimming of TCR beta chains was found in a later genetic analysis and replicated in an independent cohort. A later analysis associated 17,000 or so TCR beta sequences with specific HLA alleles at a false discovery rate of 0.05. According to a later analysis, most CMV-associated TCR beta chains appeared to be HLA-restricted, and the HLA associations seemed to be driven largely by CMV exposure. A later analysis reported that several top co-occurrence clusters appeared linked to parvovirus B19, influenza, CMV and Epstein-Barr virus. A few of the identified cytomegalovirus-associated TCR beta chains were confirmed in vitro to be specific for cytomegalovirus antigens. HLA typing was unavailable for some donors at each locus, so association tests used only the typed subset. When HLA alleles, especially DR and DQ, strongly co-occurred, attributing TCR associations to individual alleles was difficult. A further reported finding was that TCR beta sequences accurately predicted the HLA-A and HLA-B alleles for most subjects in the first cohort. A cluster of highly shared sequence variants was judged likely to be a technical artifact of the sequencing pipeline. Sequencing depth was assumed to be roughly uniform across donors in the presence/absence analyses, though that assumption may not hold. In a later analysis, the rate of TCR association differed among HLA loci, with DRB1 alleles having the most associated TCRs and HLA-C alleles having the fewest.

The cohort was made up of 650 to 700 healthy bone marrow donors. All cohort members were sampled while nominally healthy, although unrecorded immune exposures were likely present. The donor was CMV seropositive and belonged to the group of 250 to 300 seropositive cohort members. Every donor gave a peripheral blood sample, and the peripheral blood mononuclear cells from that sample were used for TCR beta sequencing. Genomic DNA was extracted from the blood cell samples with the Qiagen DNeasy Blood Extraction Kit. Ends trimmed: V by 2 bases, J by 4 bases; bases unmatched to a gene: 5. Taken from the germline V gene, the CDR1 and CDR2 loops are ENHRY and SYGVKD. The CDR3 runs 15 residues from the cysteine to the phenylalanine. The entry retains the CDR3 DNA only, 45 bases that are in frame from base 1.

The TCR originated in a woman aged 45 to 65 in good health and CMV-seropositive. Sequenced material: PBMCs. This chain is built from TRBV10-3 and TRBJ2-7, with 10 bases in between that match TRBD1. The DNA sequence follows: TGTGCCATCAGTGAGCGTGGACAGGGGGGGTACGAGCAGTACTTC. This gives the protein CAISERGQGGYEQYF.